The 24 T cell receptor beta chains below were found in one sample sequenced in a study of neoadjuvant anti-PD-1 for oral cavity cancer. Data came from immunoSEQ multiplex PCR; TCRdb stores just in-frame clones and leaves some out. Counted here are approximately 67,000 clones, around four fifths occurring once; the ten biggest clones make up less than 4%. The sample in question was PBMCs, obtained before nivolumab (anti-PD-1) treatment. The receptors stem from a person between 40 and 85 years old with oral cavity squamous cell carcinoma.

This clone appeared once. The CDR3 DNA sequence: TGTGCCAGCAGAACCTTCTGGGAAAAACTGTTTTTT. This translates into CASRTFWEKLFF. The chain carries TRBV6-4 and TRBJ1-4; D remains ambiguous. Trimming removed 6 bases from V and 8 bases from J, with 10 bases in between. CDR3 length: 12 amino acids. CDR1 and CDR2 (germline): MRHNA, SNTAGT.

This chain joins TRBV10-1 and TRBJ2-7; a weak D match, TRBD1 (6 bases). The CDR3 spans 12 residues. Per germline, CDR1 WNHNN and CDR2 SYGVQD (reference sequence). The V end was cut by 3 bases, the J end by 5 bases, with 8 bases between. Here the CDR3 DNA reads TGCGCCAGCAGTGACAGGGGTGACGAGCAGTACTTC. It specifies CASSDRGDEQYF.

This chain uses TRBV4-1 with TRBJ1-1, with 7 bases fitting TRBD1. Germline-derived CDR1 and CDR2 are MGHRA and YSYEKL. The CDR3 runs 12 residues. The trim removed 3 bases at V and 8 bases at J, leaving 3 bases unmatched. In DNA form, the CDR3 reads TGCGCCAGCAGCCAGGGGACAGTGGAAGCTTTCTTT. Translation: CASSQGTVEAFF.

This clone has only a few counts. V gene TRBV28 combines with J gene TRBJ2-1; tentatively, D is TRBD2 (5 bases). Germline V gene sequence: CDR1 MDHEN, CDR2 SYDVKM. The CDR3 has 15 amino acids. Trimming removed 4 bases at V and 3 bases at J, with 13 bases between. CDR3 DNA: TGTGCCAGCAGTTCTAACTCCCGGGACTACAATGAGCAGTTCTTC. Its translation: CASSSNSRDYNEQFF. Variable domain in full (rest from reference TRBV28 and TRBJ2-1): DVKVTQSSRYLVKRTGEKVFLECVQDMDHENMFWYRQDPGLGLRLIYFSYDVKMKEKGDIPEGYSVSREKKERFSLILESASTNQTSMYLCASSSNSRDYNEQFFGPGTRLTVL.

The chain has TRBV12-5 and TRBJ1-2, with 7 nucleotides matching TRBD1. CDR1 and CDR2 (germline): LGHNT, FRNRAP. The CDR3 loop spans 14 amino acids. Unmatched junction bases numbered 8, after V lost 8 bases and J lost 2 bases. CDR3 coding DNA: TGTGCTAGTAGAGTGACAGGGACGAACTATGGCTACACCTTC. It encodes CASRVTGTNYGYTF.

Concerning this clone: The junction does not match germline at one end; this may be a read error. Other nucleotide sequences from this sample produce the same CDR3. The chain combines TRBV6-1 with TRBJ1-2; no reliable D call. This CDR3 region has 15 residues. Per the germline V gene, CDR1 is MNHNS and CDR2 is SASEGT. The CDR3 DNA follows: TGCGCCAGCAGTGGTTCGAGGGTTTTCAGTTATGGCTACACCTTC. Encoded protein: CASSGSRVFSYGYTF.

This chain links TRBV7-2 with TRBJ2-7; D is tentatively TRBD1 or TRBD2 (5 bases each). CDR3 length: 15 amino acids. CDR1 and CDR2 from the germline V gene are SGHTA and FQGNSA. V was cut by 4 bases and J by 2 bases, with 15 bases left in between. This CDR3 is CASSYLPQGPYEQYF. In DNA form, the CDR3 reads TGTGCCAGCAGCTACCTCCCCCAGGGACCCTACGAGCAGTACTTC. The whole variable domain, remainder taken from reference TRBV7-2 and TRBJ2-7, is GAGVSQSPSNKVTEKGKDVELRCDPISGHTALYWYRQSLGQGLEFLIYFQGNSAPDKSGLPSDRFSAERTGGSVSTLTIQRTQQEDSAVYLCASSYLPQGPYEQYFGPGTRLTVT.

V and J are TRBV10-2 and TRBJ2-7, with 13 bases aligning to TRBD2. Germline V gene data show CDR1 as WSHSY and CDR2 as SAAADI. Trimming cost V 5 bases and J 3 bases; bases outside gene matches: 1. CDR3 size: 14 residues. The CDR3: CASSRTSGGYEQYF. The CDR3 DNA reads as TGCGCCAGCAGTCGGACTAGCGGGGGCTACGAGCAGTACTTC.

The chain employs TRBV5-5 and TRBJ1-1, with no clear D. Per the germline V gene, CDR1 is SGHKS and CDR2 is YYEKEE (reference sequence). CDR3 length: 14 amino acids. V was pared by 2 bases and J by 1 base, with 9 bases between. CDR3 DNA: TGTGCCAGCAGCTTTGAACCGACGAACACTGAAGCTTTCTTT. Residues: CASSFEPTNTEAFF.

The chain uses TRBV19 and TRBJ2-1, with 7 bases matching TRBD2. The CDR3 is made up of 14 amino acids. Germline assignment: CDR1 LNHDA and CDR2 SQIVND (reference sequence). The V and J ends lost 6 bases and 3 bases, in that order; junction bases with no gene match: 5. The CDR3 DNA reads TGTGCCAGTAGAACGACTAGCAGCTACAATGAGCAGTTCTTC. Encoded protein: CASRTTSSYNEQFF.

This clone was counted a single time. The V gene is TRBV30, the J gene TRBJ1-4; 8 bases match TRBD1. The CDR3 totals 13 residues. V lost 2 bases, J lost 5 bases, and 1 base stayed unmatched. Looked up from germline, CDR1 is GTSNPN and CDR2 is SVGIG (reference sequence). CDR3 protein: CAWSRTGNEKLFF. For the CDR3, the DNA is TGTGCCTGGAGTAGGACAGGGAATGAAAAACTGTTTTTT.

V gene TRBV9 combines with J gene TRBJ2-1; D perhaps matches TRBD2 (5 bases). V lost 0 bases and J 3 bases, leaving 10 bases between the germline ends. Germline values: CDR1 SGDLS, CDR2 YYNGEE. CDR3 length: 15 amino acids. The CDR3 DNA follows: TGTGCCAGCAGCGTAGCTTCTAGCAACTACAATGAGCAGTTCTTC. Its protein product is CASSVASSNYNEQFF. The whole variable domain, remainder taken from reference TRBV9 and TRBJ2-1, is DSGVTQTPKHLITATGQRVTLRCSPRSGDLSVYWYQQSLDQGLQFLIQYYNGEERAKGNILERFSAQQFPDLHSELNLSSLELGDSALYFCASSVASSNYNEQFFGPGTRLTVL.

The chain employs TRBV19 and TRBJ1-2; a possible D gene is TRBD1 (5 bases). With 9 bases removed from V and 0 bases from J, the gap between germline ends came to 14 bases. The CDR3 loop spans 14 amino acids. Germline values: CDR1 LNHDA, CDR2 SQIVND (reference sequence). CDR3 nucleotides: TGTGCCAGAATTGCCCGGGGGGCTAACTATGGCTACACCTTC. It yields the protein CARIARGANYGYTF. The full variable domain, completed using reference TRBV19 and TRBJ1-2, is DGGITQSPKYLFRKEGQNVTLSCEQNLNHDAMYWYRQDPGQGLRLIYYSQIVNDFQKGDIAEGYSVSREKKESFPLTVTSAQKNPTAFYLCARIARGANYGYTFGSGTRLTVV.

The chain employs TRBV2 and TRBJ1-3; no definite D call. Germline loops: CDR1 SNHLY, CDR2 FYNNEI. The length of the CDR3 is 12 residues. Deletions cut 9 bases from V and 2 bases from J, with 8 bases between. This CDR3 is CARASAGNTIYF. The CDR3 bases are TGTGCCAGAGCTTCGGCTGGAAACACCATATATTTT.

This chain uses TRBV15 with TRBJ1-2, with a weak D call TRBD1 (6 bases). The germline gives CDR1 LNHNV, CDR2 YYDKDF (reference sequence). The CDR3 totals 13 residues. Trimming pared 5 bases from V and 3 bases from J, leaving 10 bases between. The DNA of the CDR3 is TGTGCCACCAGCTCCAGGGGATACTATGGCTACACCTTC. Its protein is CATSSRGYYGYTF.

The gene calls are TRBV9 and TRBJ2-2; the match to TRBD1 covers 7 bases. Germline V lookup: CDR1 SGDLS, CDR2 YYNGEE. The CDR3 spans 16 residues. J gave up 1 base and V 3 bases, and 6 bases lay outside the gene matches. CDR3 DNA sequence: TGTGCCAGCAGCGCCAGAGGACAGGTGAACACCGGGGAGCTGTTTTTT. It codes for CASSARGQVNTGELFF. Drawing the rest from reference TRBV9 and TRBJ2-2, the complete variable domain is DSGVTQTPKHLITATGQRVTLRCSPRSGDLSVYWYQQSLDQGLQFLIQYYNGEERAKGNILERFSAQQFPDLHSELNLSSLELGDSALYFCASSARGQVNTGELFFGEGSRLTVL.

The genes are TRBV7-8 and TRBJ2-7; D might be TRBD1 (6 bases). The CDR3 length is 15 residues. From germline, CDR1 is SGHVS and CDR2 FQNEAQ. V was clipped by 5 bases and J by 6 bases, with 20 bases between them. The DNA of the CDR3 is TGTGCCAGCAGCGGGGGCCGGGTGAACCAGGGCGAGCAGTACTTC. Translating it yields CASSGGRVNQGEQYF.

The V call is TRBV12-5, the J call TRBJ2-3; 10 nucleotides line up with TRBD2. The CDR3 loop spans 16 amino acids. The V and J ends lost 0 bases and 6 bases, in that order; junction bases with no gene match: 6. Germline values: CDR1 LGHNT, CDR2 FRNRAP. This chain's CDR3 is CASGLVLSGGADTQYF. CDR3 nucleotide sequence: TGTGCTAGTGGTTTGGTACTGAGCGGGGGGGCGGATACGCAGTATTTT.

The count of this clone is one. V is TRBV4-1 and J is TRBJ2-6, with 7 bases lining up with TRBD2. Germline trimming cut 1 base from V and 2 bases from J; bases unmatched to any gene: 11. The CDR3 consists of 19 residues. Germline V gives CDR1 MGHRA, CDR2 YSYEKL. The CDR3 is CASSQVRFGGFPGANVLTF. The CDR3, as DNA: TGCGCCAGCAGCCAAGTCCGCTTCGGGGGGTTCCCTGGGGCCAACGTCCTGACTTTC.

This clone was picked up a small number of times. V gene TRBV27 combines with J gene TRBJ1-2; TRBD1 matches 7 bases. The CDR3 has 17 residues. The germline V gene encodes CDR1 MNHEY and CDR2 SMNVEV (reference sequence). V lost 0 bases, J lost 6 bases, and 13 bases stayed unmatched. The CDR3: CASSLSGVGTADNGYTF. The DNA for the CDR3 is TGTGCCAGCAGTTTATCCGGAGTGGGGACAGCGGATAATGGCTACACCTTC.

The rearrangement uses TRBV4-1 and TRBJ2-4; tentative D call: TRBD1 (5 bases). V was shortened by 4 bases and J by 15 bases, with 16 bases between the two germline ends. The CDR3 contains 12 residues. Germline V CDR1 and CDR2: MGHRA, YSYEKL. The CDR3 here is CASSREGAALYF. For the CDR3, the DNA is TGCGCCAGCAGCCGAGAAGGGGCGGCGTTGTACTTC.

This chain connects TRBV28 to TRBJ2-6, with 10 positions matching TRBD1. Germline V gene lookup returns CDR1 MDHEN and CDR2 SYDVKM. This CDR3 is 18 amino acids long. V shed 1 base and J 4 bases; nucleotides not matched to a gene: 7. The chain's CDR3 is CASSLSGQGLAGANVLTF. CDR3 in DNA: TGTGCCAGCAGTTTATCGGGACAGGGGCTTGCAGGGGCCAACGTCCTGACTTTC. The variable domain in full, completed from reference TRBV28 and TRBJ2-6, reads DVKVTQSSRYLVKRTGEKVFLECVQDMDHENMFWYRQDPGLGLRLIYFSYDVKMKEKGDIPEGYSVSREKKERFSLILESASTNQTSMYLCASSLSGQGLAGANVLTFGAGSRLTVL.

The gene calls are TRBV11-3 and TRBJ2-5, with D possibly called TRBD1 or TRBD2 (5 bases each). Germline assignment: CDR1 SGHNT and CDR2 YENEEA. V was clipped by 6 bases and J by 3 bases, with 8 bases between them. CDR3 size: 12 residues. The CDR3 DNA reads TGTGCCAGCAGTAGAGGGGAAGAGACCCAGTACTTC. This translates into CASSRGEETQYF.

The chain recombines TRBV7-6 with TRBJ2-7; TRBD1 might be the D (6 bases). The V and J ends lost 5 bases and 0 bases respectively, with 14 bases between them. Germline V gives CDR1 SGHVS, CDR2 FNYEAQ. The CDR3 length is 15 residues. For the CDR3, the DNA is TGTGCCAGCAGCCGAGACCGGGACATCTCCTACGAGCAGTACTTC. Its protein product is CASSRDRDISYEQYF.